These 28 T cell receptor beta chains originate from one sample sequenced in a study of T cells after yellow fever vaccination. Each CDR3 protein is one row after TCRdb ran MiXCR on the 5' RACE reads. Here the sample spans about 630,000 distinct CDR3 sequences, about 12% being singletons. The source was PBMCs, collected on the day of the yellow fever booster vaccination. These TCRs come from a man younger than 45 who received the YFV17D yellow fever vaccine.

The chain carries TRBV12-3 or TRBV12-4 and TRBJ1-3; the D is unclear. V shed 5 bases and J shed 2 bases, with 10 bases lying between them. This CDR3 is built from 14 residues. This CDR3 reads CASSLGVTGNTIYF. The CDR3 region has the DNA TGTGCCAGCAGTCTCGGGGTAACTGGAAACACCATATATTTT.

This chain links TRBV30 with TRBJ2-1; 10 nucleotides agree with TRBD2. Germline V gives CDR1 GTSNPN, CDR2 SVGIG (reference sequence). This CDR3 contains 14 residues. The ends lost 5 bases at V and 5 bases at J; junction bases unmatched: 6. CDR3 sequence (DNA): TGTGCCTGGCGCACTAGCGGGACTGACAATGAGCAGTTCTTC. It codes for CAWRTSGTDNEQFF.

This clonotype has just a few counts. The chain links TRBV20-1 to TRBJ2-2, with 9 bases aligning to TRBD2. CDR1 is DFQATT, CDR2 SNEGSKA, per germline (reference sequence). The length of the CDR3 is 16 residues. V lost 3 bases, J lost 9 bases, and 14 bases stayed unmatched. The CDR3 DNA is TGCAGTGCTAGCCCTCATAGCGGGAGATTCTCCCGGGAGCTGTTTTTT. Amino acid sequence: CSASPHSGRFSRELFF.

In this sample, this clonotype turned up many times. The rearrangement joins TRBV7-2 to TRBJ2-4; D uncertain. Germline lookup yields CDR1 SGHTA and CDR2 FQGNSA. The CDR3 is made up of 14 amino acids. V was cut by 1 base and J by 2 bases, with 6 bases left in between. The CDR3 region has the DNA TGTGCCAGCAGCTTAGGCTGGCCCAAAAACATTCAGTACTTC. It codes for CASSLGWPKNIQYF. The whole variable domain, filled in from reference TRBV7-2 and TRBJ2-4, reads GAGVSQSPSNKVTEKGKDVELRCDPISGHTALYWYRQSLGQGLEFLIYFQGNSAPDKSGLPSDRFSAERTGGSVSTLTIQRTQQEDSAVYLCASSLGWPKNIQYFGAGTRLSVL.

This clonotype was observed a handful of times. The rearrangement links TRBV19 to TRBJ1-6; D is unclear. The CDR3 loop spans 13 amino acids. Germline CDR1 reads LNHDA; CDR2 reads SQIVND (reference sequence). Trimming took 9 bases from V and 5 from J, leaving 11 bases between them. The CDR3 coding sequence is TGTGCCAGGACGCGTAGCGATAATTCACCCCTCCACTTT. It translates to CARTRSDNSPLHF.

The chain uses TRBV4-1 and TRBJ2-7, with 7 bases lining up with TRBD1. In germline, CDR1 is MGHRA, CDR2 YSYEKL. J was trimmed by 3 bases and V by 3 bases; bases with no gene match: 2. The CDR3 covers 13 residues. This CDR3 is CASSHRDSYEQYF. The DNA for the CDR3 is TGCGCCAGCAGCCATCGGGACAGCTACGAGCAGTACTTC.

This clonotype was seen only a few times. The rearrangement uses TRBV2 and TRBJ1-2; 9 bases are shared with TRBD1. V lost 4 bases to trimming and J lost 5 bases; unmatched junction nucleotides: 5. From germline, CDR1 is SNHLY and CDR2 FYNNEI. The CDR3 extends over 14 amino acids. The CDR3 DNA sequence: TGTGCCAGCAGTGTCGGACAGGGGACATATGGCTACACCTTC. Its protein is CASSVGQGTYGYTF.

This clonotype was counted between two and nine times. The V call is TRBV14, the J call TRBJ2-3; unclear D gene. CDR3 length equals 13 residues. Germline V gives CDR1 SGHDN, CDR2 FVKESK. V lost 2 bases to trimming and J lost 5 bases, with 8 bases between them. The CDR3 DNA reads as TGTGCCAGCAGCCAAAACGTACAAGATACGCAGTATTTT. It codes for CASSQNVQDTQYF.

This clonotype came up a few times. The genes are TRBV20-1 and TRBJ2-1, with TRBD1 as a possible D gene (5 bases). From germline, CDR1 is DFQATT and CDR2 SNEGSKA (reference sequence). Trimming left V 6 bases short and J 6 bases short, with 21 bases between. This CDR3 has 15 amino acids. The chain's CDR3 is CSAKGASNRVNEQFF. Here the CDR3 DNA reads TGCAGTGCAAAAGGGGCTTCCAATCGGGTCAATGAGCAGTTCTTC.

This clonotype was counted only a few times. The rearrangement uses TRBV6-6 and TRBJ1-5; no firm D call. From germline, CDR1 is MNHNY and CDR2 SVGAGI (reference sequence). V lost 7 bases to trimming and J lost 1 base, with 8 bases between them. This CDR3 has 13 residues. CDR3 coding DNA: TGTGCCAGCAACAACTGGAGCAATCAGCCCCAGCATTTT. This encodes CASNNWSNQPQHF.

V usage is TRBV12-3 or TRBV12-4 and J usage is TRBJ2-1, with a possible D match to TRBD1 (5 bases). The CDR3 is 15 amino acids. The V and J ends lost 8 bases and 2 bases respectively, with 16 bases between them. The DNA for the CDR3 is TGTGCCAGCTCCCTAGACAGTCTACCCTACAATGAGCAGTTCTTC. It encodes CASSLDSLPYNEQFF.

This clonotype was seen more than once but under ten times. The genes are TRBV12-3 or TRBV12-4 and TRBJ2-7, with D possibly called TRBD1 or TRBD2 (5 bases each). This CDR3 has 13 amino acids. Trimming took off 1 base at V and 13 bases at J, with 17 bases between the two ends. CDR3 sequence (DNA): TGTGCCAGCAGTTTAGTTCGGGGCTCTTGGGCATACTTC. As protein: CASSLVRGSWAYF.

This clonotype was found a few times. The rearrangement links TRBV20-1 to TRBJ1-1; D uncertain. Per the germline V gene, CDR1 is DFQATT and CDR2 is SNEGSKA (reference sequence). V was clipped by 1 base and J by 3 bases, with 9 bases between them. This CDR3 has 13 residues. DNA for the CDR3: TGCAGTGCTAGAGGAGGGCTCGACACTGAAGCTTTCTTT. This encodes CSARGGLDTEAFF.

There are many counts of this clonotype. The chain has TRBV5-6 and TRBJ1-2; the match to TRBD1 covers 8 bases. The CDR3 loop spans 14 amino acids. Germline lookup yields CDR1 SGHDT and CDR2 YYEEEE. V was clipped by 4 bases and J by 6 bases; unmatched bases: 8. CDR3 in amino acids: CASSPYGQGHGYTF. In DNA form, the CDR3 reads TGTGCCAGCAGCCCGTACGGACAGGGCCATGGCTACACCTTC. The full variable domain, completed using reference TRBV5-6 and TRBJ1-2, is DAGVTQSPTHLIKTRGQQVTLRCSPKSGHDTVSWYQQALGQGPQFIFQYYEEEERQRGNFPDRFSGHQFPNYSSELNVNALLLGDSALYLCASSPYGQGHGYTFGSGTRLTVV.

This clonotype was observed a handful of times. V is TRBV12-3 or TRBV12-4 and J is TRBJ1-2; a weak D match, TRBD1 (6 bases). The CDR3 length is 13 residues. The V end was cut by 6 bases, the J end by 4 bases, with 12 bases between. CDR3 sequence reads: CASRPQGPYGYTF. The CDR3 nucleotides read TGTGCCAGCAGACCCCAGGGGCCCTATGGCTACACCTTC.

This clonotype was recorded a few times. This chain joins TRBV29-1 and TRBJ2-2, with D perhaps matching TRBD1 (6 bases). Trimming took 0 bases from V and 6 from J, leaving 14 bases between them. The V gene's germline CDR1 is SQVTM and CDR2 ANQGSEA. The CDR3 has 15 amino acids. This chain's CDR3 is CSVEDQDSPPGELFF. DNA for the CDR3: TGCAGCGTTGAAGATCAGGACAGTCCCCCCGGGGAGCTGTTTTTT.

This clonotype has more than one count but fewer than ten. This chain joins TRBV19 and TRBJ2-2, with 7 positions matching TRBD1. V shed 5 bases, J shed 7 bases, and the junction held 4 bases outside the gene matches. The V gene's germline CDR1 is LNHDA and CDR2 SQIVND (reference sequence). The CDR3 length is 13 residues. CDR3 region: CASSLYRGGELFF. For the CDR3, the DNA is TGTGCCAGTAGTCTTTACAGGGGCGGGGAGCTGTTTTTT.

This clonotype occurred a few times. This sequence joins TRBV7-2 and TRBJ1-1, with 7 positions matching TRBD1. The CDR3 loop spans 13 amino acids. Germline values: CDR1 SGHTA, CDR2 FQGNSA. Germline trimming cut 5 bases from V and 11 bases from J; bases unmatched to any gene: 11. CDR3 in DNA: TGTGCCAGCAGCCCCCGACCAGACAGGGCGGCTTTCTTT. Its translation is CASSPRPDRAAFF.

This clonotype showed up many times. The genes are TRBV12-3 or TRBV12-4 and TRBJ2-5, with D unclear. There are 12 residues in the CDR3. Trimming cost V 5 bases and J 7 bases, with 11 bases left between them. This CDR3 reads CASSPSSATQYF. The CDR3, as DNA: TGTGCCAGCAGTCCAAGTAGTGCGACCCAGTACTTC.

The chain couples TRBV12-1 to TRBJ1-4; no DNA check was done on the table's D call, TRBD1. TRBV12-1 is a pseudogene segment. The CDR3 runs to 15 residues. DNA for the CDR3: TGTGCCAGGATGTCACCGGGACGCCTGCTTGAAAGACTGTTTTTT. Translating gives CARMSPGRLLERLFF.

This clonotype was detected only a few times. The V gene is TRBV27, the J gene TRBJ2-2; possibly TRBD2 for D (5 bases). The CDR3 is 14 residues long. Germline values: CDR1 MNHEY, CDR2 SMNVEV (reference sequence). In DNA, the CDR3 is TGTGCAAGCGCCGGGATTGGACGGGGCGGGGAGCTGTTTTTT. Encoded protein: CASAGIGRGGELFF.

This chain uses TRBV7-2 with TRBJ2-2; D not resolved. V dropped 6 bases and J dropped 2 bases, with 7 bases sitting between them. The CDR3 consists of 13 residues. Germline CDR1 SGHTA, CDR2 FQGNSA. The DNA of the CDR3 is TGTGCCAGCAGGTCAATCAACACCGGGGAGCTGTTTTTT. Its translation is CASRSINTGELFF. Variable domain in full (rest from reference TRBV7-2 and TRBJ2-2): GAGVSQSPSNKVTEKGKDVELRCDPISGHTALYWYRQSLGQGLEFLIYFQGNSAPDKSGLPSDRFSAERTGGSVSTLTIQRTQQEDSAVYLCASRSINTGELFFGEGSRLTVL.

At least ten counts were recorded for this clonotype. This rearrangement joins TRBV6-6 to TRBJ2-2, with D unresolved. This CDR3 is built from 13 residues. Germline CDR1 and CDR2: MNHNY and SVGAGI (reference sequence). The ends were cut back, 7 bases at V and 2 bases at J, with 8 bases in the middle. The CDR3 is CASKGSNTGELFF. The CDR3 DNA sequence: TGTGCCAGCAAGGGCAGTAACACCGGGGAGCTGTTTTTT.

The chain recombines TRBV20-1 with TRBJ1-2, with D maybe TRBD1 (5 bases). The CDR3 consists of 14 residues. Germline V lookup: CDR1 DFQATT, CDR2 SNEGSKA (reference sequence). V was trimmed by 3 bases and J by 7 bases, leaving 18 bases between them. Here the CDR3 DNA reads TGCAGTGCTAGCCCTCAGGGTCGTCAGGGTGGCTACACCTTC. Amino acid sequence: CSASPQGRQGGYTF.

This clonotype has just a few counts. The CDR3: CASSLGTTQHNEQFF. The CDR3, as DNA: TGTGCCAGCAGCTTAGGAACAACACAGCACAATGAGCAGTTCTTC. The rearrangement joins TRBV7-6 to TRBJ2-1; D is undetermined. The CDR3 has 15 residues. V lost 1 base, J lost 5 bases, and 12 bases lay in between. The germline CDR1 and CDR2 sequences are SGHVS and FNYEAQ.

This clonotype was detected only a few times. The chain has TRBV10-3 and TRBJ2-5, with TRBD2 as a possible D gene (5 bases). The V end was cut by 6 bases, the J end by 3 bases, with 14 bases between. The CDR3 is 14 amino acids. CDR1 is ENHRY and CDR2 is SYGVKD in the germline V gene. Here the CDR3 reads CAISDGGSEETQYF. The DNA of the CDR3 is TGTGCCATCAGCGATGGTGGGAGCGAAGAGACCCAGTACTTC.

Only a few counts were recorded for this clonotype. CDR3 protein: CASSVRDSYEQYF. As DNA, the CDR3 is TGTGCCAGCAGCGTCCGGGACAGCTACGAGCAGTACTTC. The J gene is TRBJ2-7, the V gene TRBV5-6, with 7 bases that match TRBD1. Germline lookup yields CDR1 SGHDT and CDR2 YYEEEE. Unmatched junction bases numbered 4, after V lost 4 bases and J lost 3 bases. CDR3 length: 13 residues.

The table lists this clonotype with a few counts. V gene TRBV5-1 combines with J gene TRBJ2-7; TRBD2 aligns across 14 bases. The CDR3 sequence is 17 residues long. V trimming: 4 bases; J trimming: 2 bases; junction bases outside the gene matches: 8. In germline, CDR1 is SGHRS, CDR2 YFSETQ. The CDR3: CASSPTSGRAFPYEQYF. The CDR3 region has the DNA TGCGCCAGCAGCCCGACTAGCGGGAGGGCCTTCCCCTACGAGCAGTACTTC.